These 17 T cell receptor beta chains were sequenced from one sample in a study of blood T cell repertoires in COVID-19. Clones were read by immunoSEQ multiplex PCR, and TCRdb kept only the in-frame ones, dropping some. The sample carries 250,000 to 300,000 clones, 82% recorded once. The material sequenced was PBMCs or T cells enriched from blood (not recorded which). These receptors were collected from a man aged 35 to 55 who had been exposed to COVID-19.

The chain carries TRBV4-1 and TRBJ1-1; tentatively, D is TRBD1 (6 bases). The V end lost 3 bases, the J end lost 7 bases, and 15 bases lay between the germline ends. CDR1 MGHRA and CDR2 YSYEKL come from the germline V gene. The CDR3 spans 14 residues. The CDR3 region is CASSQSQGLVEAFF. CDR3 DNA sequence: TGCGCCAGCAGCCAGAGCCAGGGGTTGGTTGAAGCTTTCTTT.

This clone was seen a few times. The gene calls are TRBV2 and TRBJ2-7; 7 positions agree with TRBD2. V lost 4 bases, J lost 5 bases, and 8 bases stayed unmatched. CDR1 and CDR2 from the germline V gene are SNHLY and FYNNEI. The CDR3 consists of 14 residues. The CDR3 region is CASSVTLARNEQYF. The CDR3, as DNA: TGTGCCAGCAGTGTCACACTAGCGCGTAACGAGCAGTACTTC.

This clone has just one count. The CDR3 sequence is CASSFLQGHPTSLGSYYEQYF. In DNA form, the CDR3 reads TGTGCCAGCAGTTTCCTACAAGGTCACCCGACTAGCCTTGGTAGTTATTACGAGCAGTACTTC. The V and J genes are TRBV27 and TRBJ2-7; 7 bases fit TRBD2. The V and J ends lost 3 bases and 4 bases, in that order; junction bases with no gene match: 27. The CDR3 is made up of 21 amino acids. The germline V gene has CDR1 MNHEY and CDR2 SMNVEV (reference sequence).

This chain connects TRBV7-3 to TRBJ2-4; D remains ambiguous. The germline V gene has CDR1 SGHTA and CDR2 FQGTGA. Between the trimmed V and J ends, which lost 5 bases and 7 bases, there was a span of 15 bases. The CDR3 sequence is 14 residues long. DNA for the CDR3: TGTGCCAGCAGCCTCGCGAGTTCGAACAACATTCAGTACTTC. This gives the protein CASSLASSNNIQYF.

The V and J genes are TRBV18 and TRBJ1-2; perhaps TRBD1 as D (6 bases). CDR3 length: 15 amino acids. Germline values: CDR1 KGHSH, CDR2 LQKENI. Trimming stripped 3 bases from V and 7 bases from J, with 18 bases between. The CDR3 loop is CASSPRPTGFGGYTF. The CDR3 DNA reads as TGTGCCAGCTCACCTCGGCCTACAGGGTTTGGTGGCTACACCTTC.

This clone appeared a few times. The chain links TRBV7-8 to TRBJ2-7; no firm D call. Germline assignment: CDR1 SGHVS and CDR2 FQNEAQ. The CDR3 spans 14 residues. V lost 1 base to trimming and J lost 3 bases, with 10 bases between them. CDR3 sequence: CASSLVGDRYEQYF. The DNA of the CDR3 is TGTGCCAGCAGCTTAGTGGGCGACCGCTACGAGCAGTACTTC.

The genes are TRBV29-1 and TRBJ1-4; unclear D gene. The CDR3 has 11 amino acids. Per the germline V gene, CDR1 is SQVTM and CDR2 is ANQGSEA. DNA for the CDR3: TGCAGTGGGCTTTTGGGTGAAAAACTGTTTTTT. Translated: CSGLLGEKLFF.

The J gene is TRBJ1-5, the V gene TRBV15; perhaps TRBD1 as D (6 bases). The germline V gene has CDR1 LNHNV and CDR2 YYDKDF (reference sequence). Trimming cost V 2 bases and J 7 bases, with 24 bases left between them. CDR3 length equals 18 residues. CDR3 coding DNA: TGTGCCACCAGCAGATCCCCAGGACGGTCAGGGGATAAGCAGCCCCAGCATTTT. Translation: CATSRSPGRSGDKQPQHF.

This chain joins TRBV7-9 and TRBJ2-7; TRBD2 matches 7 bases. V trimming: 1 base; J trimming: 1 base; junction bases outside the gene matches: 7. CDR3 length: 16 amino acids. Germline loops: CDR1 SEHNR, CDR2 FQNEAQ (reference sequence). The CDR3 protein is CASSLVTTGGSYEQYF. The CDR3 nucleotides read TGTGCCAGCAGCTTAGTGACAACCGGGGGGTCCTACGAGCAGTACTTC.

V is TRBV11-3 and J is TRBJ2-2, with D unresolved. This CDR3 has 15 amino acids. Germline lookup yields CDR1 SGHNT and CDR2 YENEEA. The ends were cut back, 1 base at V and 4 bases at J, with 10 bases in the middle. The CDR3: CASSLVTATTGELFF. DNA of the CDR3: TGTGCCAGCAGCTTAGTCACAGCTACCACCGGGGAGCTGTTTTTT.

As regards this clone: Different DNA sequences within this sample yield the same CDR3. J is TRBJ2-7 and V is TRBV5-1; 8 nucleotides agree with TRBD1. Per the germline V gene, CDR1 is SGHRS and CDR2 is YFSETQ. The CDR3 is 13 amino acids. The junction had 4 bases not matched to a gene; V was cut back by 7 bases and J by 1 base. The CDR3 reads CASSRTGSYEQYF. CDR3 DNA sequence: TGCGCCAGCTCCCGGACAGGGTCCTACGAGCAGTACTTC. The whole variable domain, filled in from reference TRBV5-1 and TRBJ2-7, reads KAGVTQTPRYLIKTRGQQVTLSCSPISGHRSVSWYQQTPGQGLQFLFEYFSETQRNKGNFPGRFSGRQFSNSRSEMNVSTLELGDSALYLCASSRTGSYEQYFGPGTRLTVT.

V gene TRBV10-3 combines with J gene TRBJ2-7; maybe TRBD1 (6 bases). CDR3 length equals 14 residues. Trimming stripped 2 bases from V and 3 bases from J, with 11 bases between. Germline lookup yields CDR1 ENHRY and CDR2 SYGVKD. DNA of the CDR3: TGTGCCATCAGTGAGGCAGGGGCCAGCTACGAGCAGTACTTC. It yields the protein CAISEAGASYEQYF.

This clone was seen more than once but under ten times. The gene calls are TRBV19 and TRBJ1-3, with D uncertain. Germline CDR1 LNHDA, CDR2 SQIVND (reference sequence). V was cut by 3 bases and J by 0 bases, with 3 bases left in between. CDR3 size: 13 residues. The CDR3 DNA sequence: TGTGCCAGTAGTATCAGCTCTGGAAACACCATATATTTT. Translated, it gives CASSISSGNTIYF.

The gene calls are TRBV11-2 and TRBJ2-2; TRBD1 matches 7 bases. CDR1 is SGHAT and CDR2 is FQNNGV in the germline V gene. CDR3 length: 13 residues. After removal of 1 base from V and 9 bases from J, the junction contained 2 bases not matched to a gene. DNA of the CDR3: TGTGCCAGCAGCTTAGGACAGGGAAGGGAGCTGTTTTTT. Protein sequence: CASSLGQGRELFF.

The chain recombines TRBV7-8 with TRBJ1-1; D remains ambiguous. The CDR3 consists of 14 residues. CDR1 SGHVS and CDR2 FQNEAQ come from the germline V gene. V shed 5 bases and J shed 2 bases, with 12 bases lying between them. The CDR3 DNA is TGTGCCAGCAGCCTATCGGAGATAAACACTGAAGCTTTCTTT. Translated: CASSLSEINTEAFF.

This chain joins TRBV19 and TRBJ2-7; the match to TRBD2 covers 8 bases. Germline CDR1 reads LNHDA; CDR2 reads SQIVND (reference sequence). Trimming at V came to 5 bases and at J to 4 bases, leaving 13 bases not matched to a gene. The CDR3 is made up of 16 amino acids. The CDR3, as DNA: TGTGCCAGTAGTTCCGCCGCGGGGGGCATTTTTTACGAGCAGTACTTC. Protein sequence: CASSSAAGGIFYEQYF.

The CDR3 loop reads CASSLSFPPSSYNEQFF. CDR3 DNA sequence: TGTGCCAGCAGCTTGTCGTTTCCTCCGAGCTCCTACAATGAGCAGTTCTTC. The rearrangement uses TRBV7-6 and TRBJ2-1; D is uncertain. Trimming took off 3 bases at V and 0 bases at J, with 15 bases between the two ends. CDR3 length equals 17 residues. Per the germline V gene, CDR1 is SGHVS and CDR2 is FNYEAQ.